A selection of T cell receptor beta chains follows, all from one sample in a study of regulatory T cells in long-lasting Graves disease. TCRdb reprocessed the multiplex PCR reads via MiXCR and lists one record per CDR3 protein. The sample holds hundreds of thousands of distinct CDR3 sequences; approximately 31% are singletons and the top ten take around 42%. Sequences were derived from peripheral blood mononuclear cells (PBMCs), sampled when the disease was refractory, from a patient treated with antithyroid drugs. Every receptor here comes from a female donor with Graves disease. The CDR3 runs from the conserved cysteine through the conserved F or W. A D gene is named only where the DNA matches it firmly. Rows may omit the clone size; those that give it use once, few, many or a size class.

d_call,clone_size,j_call,v_call,cdr3_aa,cdr3_nt
TRBD1,once,TRBJ1-2,TRBV15,CATSRTGTANYGYTF,TGTGCCACCAGCAGAACCGGGACAGCTAACTATGGCTACACCTTC
TRBD1,few,TRBJ1-5,TRBV16,CASSTGQAGNQPQHF,TGTGCCAGCAGCACAGGACAGGCAGGCAATCAGCCCCAGCATTTT
TRBD2,few,TRBJ2-7,TRBV11-2,CASSPRTRTLEQYF,TGTGCCAGCAGCCCCCGGACTAGAACCCTCGAGCAGTACTTC
-,-,TRBJ1-2,TRBV30,CAWKPDSLYGYTF,TGTGCCTGGAAGCCTGACAGCCTCTATGGCTACACCTTC
-,many,TRBJ1-1,TRBV6-1,CASTGQRNTEAFF,TGTGCCAGCACTGGACAGAGGAACACTGAAGCTTTCTTT
-,few,TRBJ1-2,TRBV6-1,CASSNGVSYGYTF,TGTGCCAGCAGCAACGGGGTATCCTATGGCTACACCTTC
-,-,TRBJ1-1,TRBV29-1,CSVGFGGYTEAFF,TGCAGCGTTGGATTTGGGGGATACACTGAAGCTTTCTTT
-,-,TRBJ1-5,TRBV12-3/TRBV12-4,CASTWDGYNQPQHF,TGTGCCAGCACCTGGGACGGCTACAATCAGCCCCAGCATTTT
TRBD1,few,TRBJ1-2,TRBV20-1,CSAREAGQGIAGYTF,TGCAGTGCTAGAGAAGCGGGACAGGGGATTGCTGGCTACACCTTC
TRBD1,few,TRBJ1-1,TRBV11-2,CASSARDRGRNTEAFF,TGTGCCAGCAGCGCCCGGGACAGGGGGCGGAACACTGAAGCTTTCTTT
TRBD1,few,TRBJ1-1,TRBV6-1,CASSRYRGIAEAFF,TGTGCCAGCAGCAGGTACAGGGGTATCGCTGAAGCTTTCTTT
-,-,TRBJ2-2,TRBV7-2,CASKIGRSTGELFF,TGTGCCAGCAAAATTGGACGGAGCACCGGGGAGCTGTTTTTT
TRBD1,-,TRBJ1-6,TRBV6-2/TRBV6-3,CASSAGQRYNSPLHF,TGTGCCAGCAGTGCGGGACAGCGCTATAATTCACCCCTCCACTTT
TRBD2,few,TRBJ2-7,TRBV7-9,CASSSGGYAGGQLGEQYF,TGTGCCAGCAGCTCGGGAGGGTATGCGGGAGGACAATTGGGAGAGCAGTACTTC
-,-,TRBJ1-1,TRBV11-1,CASSLQDWNTEAFF,TGTGCCAGCAGCCTACAAGACTGGAACACTGAAGCTTTCTTT
-,-,TRBJ1-2,TRBV14,CASSQDQWGAPNYGYTF,TGTGCCAGCAGCCAAGACCAGTGGGGGGCCCCTAACTATGGCTACACCTTC
TRBD1,once,TRBJ1-5,TRBV30,CAWSARGQVNNQPQHF,TGTGCCTGGAGTGCCCGGGGACAGGTAAACAATCAGCCCCAGCATTTT
-,-,TRBJ1-3,TRBV6-5,CASSYVEQPLGNTIYF,TGTGCCAGCAGTTACGTAGAACAGCCTCTGGGAAACACCATATATTTT
-,-,TRBJ2-6,TRBV12-3/TRBV12-4,CASSQGLTDSGANVLTF,TGTGCCAGCAGCCAGGGACTGACGGATTCTGGGGCCAACGTCCTGACTTTC
-,-,TRBJ2-4,TRBV15,CATSRRTGSGAKNIQYF,TGTGCCACCAGCAGACGGACGGGCAGTGGGGCCAAAAACATTCAGTACTTC
-,-,TRBJ2-7,TRBV20-1,CSAPLPEKYEQYF,TGCAGTGCCCCACTTCCGGAGAAATACGAGCAGTACTTC
TRBD1,many,TRBJ2-7,TRBV2,CASREGQASSYEQYF,TGTGCCAGCAGAGAGGGACAGGCGAGCTCCTACGAGCAGTACTTC
-,-,TRBJ1-5,TRBV3-1,CASSQGRGGSTQHF,TGTGCCAGCAGCCAGGGAAGAGGGGGGTCCACCCAGCATTTT
-,-,TRBJ1-1,TRBV4-2,CASSQGGFGASF,TGTGCCAGCAGCCAAGGGGGGTTCGGGGCTTCCTTT
-,-,TRBJ1-5,TRBV2,CASRELAASQPQHF,TGTGCCAGCAGGGAGTTGGCAGCAAGTCAGCCCCAGCATTTT
TRBD2,-,TRBJ2-7,TRBV27,CASSLFRGSGYEQYF,TGTGCCAGCAGTTTATTCCGCGGGAGTGGTTACGAGCAGTACTTC
TRBD1,-,TRBJ1-6,TRBV12-3/TRBV12-4,CASSLGTGGLYSPLHF,TGTGCCAGCAGCCTAGGGACAGGGGGCCTTTATTCACCCCTCCACTTT
TRBD1,-,TRBJ1-1,TRBV29-1,CSVDDRGQTEAFF,TGCAGCGTTGATGACAGGGGTCAGACTGAAGCTTTCTTT
TRBD1,few,TRBJ1-6,TRBV18,CASSPTGQGVSPLHF,TGTGCCAGCTCACCAACGGGGCAGGGGGTATCACCCCTCCACTTT
-,-,TRBJ1-6,TRBV12-3/TRBV12-4,CASSLNGPADSPLHF,TGTGCCAGCAGTTTAAATGGGCCGGCAGACTCACCCCTCCACTTT
-,-,TRBJ1-1,TRBV11-2,CASSSLGYTEAFF,TGTGCCAGCAGCTCCTTAGGGTACACTGAAGCTTTCTTT
-,few,TRBJ2-5,TRBV3-1,CASSRLDTAVETQYF,TGTGCCAGCAGCCGACTGGACACAGCGGTTGAGACCCAGTACTTC
-,-,TRBJ1-5,TRBV4-1,CASSQGEGSNQPQHF,TGCGCCAGCAGCCAAGGGGAGGGTAGCAATCAGCCCCAGCATTTT
TRBD2,many,TRBJ2-7,TRBV3-1,CASSQTSGRAYEQYF,TGTGCCAGCAGCCAGACTAGCGGGAGGGCCTACGAGCAGTACTTC
-,-,TRBJ2-5,TRBV7-9,CASSLGFGQETQYF,TGTGCCAGCAGCTTAGGTTTCGGACAAGAGACCCAGTACTTC
-,-,TRBJ2-7,TRBV11-2,CASSLDRDWTYEQYF,TGTGCCAGCAGCTTAGACAGGGATTGGACCTACGAGCAGTACTTC
TRBD1,-,TRBJ2-2,TRBV3-1,CASSPTGGSGELFF,TGTGCCAGCAGCCCAACAGGGGGCTCCGGGGAGCTGTTTTTT
TRBD1,-,TRBJ1-6,TRBV6-1,CASHRQGSSPLHF,TGTGCCAGCCATCGACAGGGTAGTTCACCCCTCCACTTT
-,many,TRBJ1-2,TRBV6-1,CASSEPREPGYTF,TGTGCCAGCAGTGAACCGAGGGAGCCCGGCTACACCTTC
-,few,TRBJ1-1,TRBV7-9,CASSLFGTMNTEAFF,TGTGCCAGCAGCTTATTTGGCACCATGAACACTGAAGCTTTCTTT
-,-,TRBJ2-4,TRBV7-9,CASSGVLAKNIQYF,TGTGCCAGCAGTGGGGTTTTAGCCAAAAACATTCAGTACTTC
-,few,TRBJ2-7,TRBV20-1,CSAREQRATYEQYF,TGCAGTGCTAGAGAACAGCGGGCTACCTACGAGCAGTACTTC
-,-,TRBJ2-2,TRBV2,CASSISFSGELFF,TGTGCCAGCAGTATAAGTTTTAGCGGGGAGCTGTTTTTT
TRBD2,few,TRBJ2-2,TRBV12-5,CASGPEGLAGVANTGELFF,TGTGCTAGTGGTCCCGAGGGACTAGCGGGGGTAGCGAACACCGGGGAGCTGTTTTTT